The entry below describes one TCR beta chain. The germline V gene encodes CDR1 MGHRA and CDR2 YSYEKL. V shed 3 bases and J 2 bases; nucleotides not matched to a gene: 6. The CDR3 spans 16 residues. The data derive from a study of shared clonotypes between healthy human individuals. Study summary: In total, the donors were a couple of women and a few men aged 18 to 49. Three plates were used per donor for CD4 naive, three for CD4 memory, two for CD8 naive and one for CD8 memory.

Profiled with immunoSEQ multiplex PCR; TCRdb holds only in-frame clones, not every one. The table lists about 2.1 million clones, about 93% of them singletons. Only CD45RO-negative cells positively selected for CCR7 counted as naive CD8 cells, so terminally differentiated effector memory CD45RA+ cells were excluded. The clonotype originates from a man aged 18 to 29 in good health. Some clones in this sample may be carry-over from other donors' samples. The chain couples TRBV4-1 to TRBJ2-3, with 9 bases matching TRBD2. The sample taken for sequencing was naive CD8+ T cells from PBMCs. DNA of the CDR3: TGCGCCAGCAGCCATGGCCTAGCGGGACACACAGATACGCAGTATTTT. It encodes CASSHGLAGHTDTQYF.